These 27 T cell receptor beta chains originate from one sample sequenced in a study of tumor-infiltrating lymphocytes in primary liver carcinoma. Scientists recovered RNA and DNA together from around 18-30 mg of unsorted bulk tissue. With a constant-region primer, TCR beta cDNA was made from 450 to 500 ng of total RNA. TCR beta libraries came from three nested multiplex PCR rounds using slightly modified ARM-PCR. For roughly 11 cycles apiece, the opening two PCR rounds ran with TRBV1-TRBV30 forward primers and a C-beta reverse primer. TCRdb reanalysed the multiplex PCR reads using MiXCR and keeps one entry per CDR3 protein. The sample records 60,000 to 90,000 distinct CDR3 sequences, almost 70% being singletons. What was sequenced was liver tumor tissue from sampling region 4. Documented subset: tumor region T4, right-lateral pole. The source of these receptors is a man aged 35-49 years with primary liver carcinoma and hepatitis B virus infection.

As concerns this clonotype: A read error may account for a junction end that differs from germline. J is TRBJ2-3 and V is TRBV6-1; 7 bases agree with TRBD2. CDR3 length equals 16 residues. Germline CDR1 and CDR2: MNHNS and SASEGT. The CDR3, as DNA: TGTGCCACCAGTCAATTAGCGGGTTTAACCACAGATACACAGTGTTTT. Amino acid sequence: CATSQLAGLTTDTQCF.

In the case of this clonotype: This CDR3 is missing its conserved last phenylalanine or tryptophan, likely due to a read error. The chain joins TRBV11-2 to TRBJ2-1, with D unclear. There are 13 residues in the CDR3. Germline-derived CDR1 and CDR2 are SGHAT and FQNNGV. The CDR3 DNA reads TGTACCAGCAGCTTGAGTGATGCCTATGAGCAGTTCCTC. This codes for CTSSLSDAYEQFL.

Details on this clonotype: This CDR3 fails to terminate in the conserved phenylalanine or tryptophan, so it likely reflects a read error. The CDR3 region is CGVEGGASGRYNEQFS. The CDR3 nucleotides are TGCGGCGTTGAAGGGGGGGCTAGCGGGAGGTACAATGAGCAGTTCTCC. This chain joins TRBV29-1 and TRBJ2-1; 11 positions agree with TRBD2. The germline V gene has CDR1 SQVTM and CDR2 ANQGSEA. The CDR3 runs to 16 residues.

As concerns this clonotype: At one of its ends the junction is not consistent with the germline gene, which may arise from a read error. The CDR3 spells CVSRDTGTVNTGAFF. In nucleotides, the CDR3 is TGTGTCAGCAGAGACACCGGGACAGTGAACACTGGAGCTTTCTTT. This chain links TRBV6-5 with TRBJ1-1, with TRBD1 matching over 7 bases. This CDR3 contains 15 residues. Germline V gives CDR1 MNHEY, CDR2 SVGAGI.

As to this clonotype: With a much larger clone just one base away, this may be a read error. The chain recombines TRBV5-1 with TRBJ2-1; TRBD2 matches 7 bases. CDR3 length: 14 residues. CDR1 SGHRS and CDR2 YFSETQ come from the germline V gene. This chain's CDR3 is CTSSSGLPMDEQFF. The DNA of the CDR3 is TGCACCAGCAGCTCGGGACTACCCATGGATGAGCAGTTCTTC.

As to this clonotype: It is likely a read error, because the conserved phenylalanine at the end of the CDR3 is missing. CDR3 nucleotide sequence: TGTGTCAGTAGCTTAGTCGGGAATGAGCAGTTCCTC. As protein: CVSSLVGNEQFL. This sequence joins TRBV11-2 and TRBJ2-1; D ambiguous. The germline gives CDR1 SGHAT, CDR2 FQNNGV. The CDR3 loop spans 12 amino acids.

About this clonotype: One end of the junction fails to match germline, which may point to a read error. J is TRBJ2-5 and V is TRBV11-1; TRBD1 or TRBD2 may be the D gene (5 bases each). Germline CDR1 reads SGHAT; CDR2 reads FQDESV (reference sequence). The CDR3 covers 14 residues. CDR3 sequence reads: CANRAGGPQGTQYF. DNA of the CDR3: TGTGCCAACAGAGCTGGGGGACCTCAAGGGACCCAGTACTTC.

This clonotype was found many times. This chain's CDR3 is CASSFAGTSGNTGELFF. DNA of the CDR3: TGTGCCAGCAGCTTTGCCGGGACTAGCGGGAACACCGGGGAGCTGTTTTTT. V is TRBV7-8 and J is TRBJ2-2; 11 bases agree with TRBD2. The V gene end was trimmed by 3 bases and the J gene end by 1 base; junction bases not matched to a gene: 4. The CDR3 length is 17 residues. The germline gives CDR1 SGHVS, CDR2 FQNEAQ.

The chain recombines TRBV28 with TRBJ1-5, with D maybe TRBD1 (5 bases). V was clipped by 5 bases and J by 7 bases, with 15 bases between them. This CDR3 has 14 amino acids. Germline V CDR1 and CDR2: MDHEN, SYDVKM. CDR3 bases: TGTGCCAGCAGTGGGGCCCTCGGTAACCAGCCCCAGCATTTT. Protein: CASSGALGNQPQHF.

The chain links TRBV29-1 to TRBJ2-4; D is uncertain. V lost 8 bases to trimming and J lost 4 bases, with 15 bases between them. The germline CDR1 and CDR2 sequences are SQVTM and ANQGSEA. CDR3 size: 13 residues. The CDR3 DNA is TGCAGCATTGCCCCGCAGTCTAAAAACATTCAGTACTTC. Protein: CSIAPQSKNIQYF.

The CDR3 DNA follows: TGTGCCAGCAGATCCCAAGTCTCGGCTCACCAAGAGACCCAGTACTTC. It specifies CASRSQVSAHQETQYF. This chain uses TRBV11-2 with TRBJ2-5, with D unclear. Germline V gene data show CDR1 as SGHAT and CDR2 as FQNNGV. The V and J ends lost 6 bases and 0 bases respectively, with 17 bases between them. This CDR3 comprises 16 residues.

With respect to this clonotype: A read error may account for a junction end that differs from germline. This chain connects TRBV11-2 to TRBJ2-6, with TRBD2 as a possible D gene (6 bases). CDR1 and CDR2 (germline): SGHAT, FQNNGV. The CDR3 runs to 16 residues. The CDR3 protein is CASSLSRGRGANVPIF. CDR3 nucleotides: TGTGCCAGCAGCTTATCGCGGGGAAGAGGGGCCAACGTCCCCATTTTC.

The V call is TRBV6-2 or TRBV6-3, the J call TRBJ2-2, with D possibly matching TRBD2 (5 bases). The CDR3 is made up of 16 amino acids. CDR1 and CDR2 from the germline V gene are MNHEY and SVGEGT. The V gene lost 3 bases and the J gene lost 13 bases, with 24 bases spanning the gap. This chain's CDR3 is CASSYARRLNTEGLFF. In DNA, the CDR3 is TGTGCCAGCAGTTATGCGCGGCGGCTGAACACCGAGGGGCTGTTTTTT.

Worth noting for this clonotype: The junction does not match germline at one end; this may be a read error. The rearrangement links TRBV19 to TRBJ2-5, with 7 positions matching TRBD1. Germline lookup yields CDR1 LNHDA and CDR2 SQIVND (reference sequence). CDR3 length: 12 amino acids. As DNA, the CDR3 is TGCGCCACGAGGGACAGCCAGGAGACCCAGTACTTC. Protein sequence: CATRDSQETQYF.

The V and J genes are TRBV12-3 or TRBV12-4 and TRBJ2-7; D is unclear. V lost 5 bases to trimming and J lost 1 base, with 12 bases between them. The CDR3 length is 14 residues. Written as DNA, the CDR3 is TGTGCCAGCAGTGGGATTGAAGCTTCCTACGAGCAGTACTTC. This translates into CASSGIEASYEQYF.

This clonotype was found a few times. In DNA, the CDR3 is TGCGCCAGCAGCCAAGATGGACTGGAGGGACAACCTAATGAAAAACTGTTTTTT. Amino acids: CASSQDGLEGQPNEKLFF. The chain is built from TRBV4-3 and TRBJ1-4, with D tentatively TRBD1 (6 bases). Trimming shortened V by 0 bases and J by 3 bases, and 17 bases separated the two germline ends. Germline CDR1 reads LGHNA; CDR2 reads YSLEER. This CDR3 is 18 amino acids long.

Concerning this clonotype: It may be a read error: a sequence one base away is much more abundant. The missing conserved phenylalanine or tryptophan at the end of this CDR3 makes a read error likely. The chain is built from TRBV5-5 and TRBJ2-2, with D possibly being TRBD1 or TRBD2 (5 bases each). Germline V lookup: CDR1 SGHKS, CDR2 YYEKEE (reference sequence). This CDR3 region has 13 residues. Trimming shortened V by 6 bases and J by 5 bases, and 11 bases separated the two germline ends. The CDR3 coding sequence is TGTGCCAGCACCACCGGGGCAACCGGGGAGCTGTTTTCT. This gives the protein CASTTGATGELFS.

Details on this clonotype: This CDR3 is missing its conserved last phenylalanine or tryptophan, likely due to a read error. The chain links TRBV29-1 to TRBJ2-7, with a weak D call TRBD2 (6 bases). CDR3 size: 13 residues. The germline V gene has CDR1 SQVTM and CDR2 ANQGSEA. This CDR3 is CRVGRGNVYEQYL. DNA for the CDR3: TGCCGCGTTGGACGGGGGAATGTTTACGAGCAGTACCTC.

This clonotype was recorded at least ten times. This chain connects TRBV5-4 to TRBJ2-3, with 14 bases that match TRBD2. V trimming: 0 bases; J trimming: 1 base; junction bases outside the gene matches: 4. Germline values: CDR1 SGHNT, CDR2 YYREEE (reference sequence). The CDR3 runs 18 residues. The CDR3 sequence: CASSLEGLAGVGTDTQYF. DNA for the CDR3: TGTGCCAGCAGCTTGGAGGGACTAGCGGGAGTGGGCACAGATACGCAGTATTTT. The full variable domain, completed using reference TRBV5-4 and TRBJ2-3, is ETGVTQSPTHLIKTRGQQVTLRCSSQSGHNTVSWYQQALGQGPQFIFQYYREEENGRGNFPPRFSGLQFPNYSSELNVNALELDDSALYLCASSLEGLAGVGTDTQYFGPGTRLTVL.

As regards this clonotype: Relative to the germline gene, one junction end is altered; a read error may explain this. V usage is TRBV11-2 and J usage is TRBJ2-1; D call uncertain. This CDR3 is built from 13 residues. Per the germline V gene, CDR1 is SGHAT and CDR2 is FQNNGV. Here the CDR3 reads CASSLDDAYEQLF. The DNA for the CDR3 is TGTGCCAGCAGCTTAGATGATGCTTATGAGCAGCTCTTC.

Notes on this clonotype: A much larger clone sits a single nucleotide away, making a read error possible. V usage is TRBV11-2 and J usage is TRBJ2-7, with a tentative D call TRBD2 (6 bases). Germline V gene data show CDR1 as SGHAT and CDR2 as FQNNGV. Between the trimmed V and J ends, which lost 4 bases and 5 bases, there was a span of 12 bases. The CDR3 length is 13 residues. The CDR3 region has the DNA TGTGCCAGCAGCTCAGGCGGGGCGGACGAGCAGTACTTC. Its translation: CASSSGGADEQYF.

In regard to this clonotype: The junction departs from the called germline gene at one end, perhaps through a read error. The rearrangement joins TRBV29-1 to TRBJ1-2, with D unclear. The CDR3 loop spans 13 amino acids. Per the germline V gene, CDR1 is SQVTM and CDR2 is ANQGSEA. CDR3 DNA: TGCAGCGTTGTGCAAACTACTAGCTATGGTTACACCTTC. Amino acids: CSVVQTTSYGYTF.

V usage is TRBV11-2 and J usage is TRBJ2-1; D uncertain. This CDR3 spans 19 amino acids. V dropped 6 bases and J dropped 8 bases, with 32 bases sitting between them. Germline CDR1 is SGHAT and CDR2 is FQNNGV. The CDR3 DNA follows: TGTGCCAGCAGGCGCGCAATCCGGGCCCGGAGAAGAGTCCAGGATGAGCAGTTCTTC. This codes for CASRRAIRARRRVQDEQFF.

The V and J genes are TRBV21-1 and TRBJ2-2. TRBV21-1 corresponds to a pseudogene. The CDR3 contains 14 residues. CDR3 sequence: CVSSYLASTGELFF. The CDR3 nucleotides read TGTGTCAGCAGCTACCTTGCCTCCACCGGGGAGCTGTTTTTT.

A remark on this clonotype: A much larger clonotype is one base distant, so this may be a read error. The chain combines TRBV7-9 with TRBJ2-7; TRBD1 agrees at 9 bases. The CDR3 consists of 15 residues. CDR1 is SEHNR, CDR2 FQNEAQ, per germline (reference sequence). V shed 5 bases and J 4 bases; nucleotides not matched to a gene: 9. The chain's CDR3 is CASSTQGAKWYEQYF. In DNA form, the CDR3 reads TGTGCCAGCAGCACACAGGGGGCAAAGTGGTACGAGCAGTACTTC.

This clonotype is deemed medium-sized. The rearrangement links TRBV5-5 to TRBJ1-2; D ambiguous. V was pared by 0 bases and J by 2 bases, with 8 bases between. This CDR3 is built from 14 residues. The germline CDR1 and CDR2 sequences are SGHKS and YYEKEE (reference sequence). In nucleotides, the CDR3 is TGTGCCAGCAGCTTGGAAGGCGCGAACTATGGCTACACCTTC. It yields the protein CASSLEGANYGYTF.

This clonotype was found many times. Compared with germline, one end of the junction differs, possibly owing to a read error. The chain has TRBV5-1 and TRBJ2-7; D may correspond to TRBD1 or TRBD2 (5 bases each). Germline CDR1 SGHRS, CDR2 YFSETQ. There are 13 residues in the CDR3. Written as DNA, the CDR3 is TGCGCCAGCAGTTTGGGGCGGACTTACGAGCAGTACTTC. Its protein is CASSLGRTYEQYF.